This T cell receptor (beta chain) was identified in a study of T cell repertoires in cytomegalovirus infection. About the study: From public TCR beta signatures came an indication of both CMV infection and matching HLA type.

On this clonotype: Its cognate antigen is unknown. Mismatch with germline at one junction end may stem from a read error.

TCRdb itself ran the reads through MiXCR, one entry per CDR3 protein. The sample lists hundreds of thousands of distinct CDR3 sequences, 24% occurring once. Per the germline V gene, CDR1 is SGHVS and CDR2 is FQNEAQ. The CDR3 sequence is 15 residues long. Study-level findings and limits: Carriers of CMV and the relevant HLA type were discriminated by public TCR beta frequency.

This receptor was obtained from a human donor in good health (CMV status not recorded). Some clones in this sample may be carry-over from other donors' samples. The source material was CD8+ T cells from PBMCs. The V gene is TRBV7-8, the J gene TRBJ1-5, with D hard to call. CDR3 bases: TGTGCCAGCAGCCTCAAGGCAGGCTTCAATCAGCCCCAGAATTTT. Its translation: CASSLKAGFNQPQNF.